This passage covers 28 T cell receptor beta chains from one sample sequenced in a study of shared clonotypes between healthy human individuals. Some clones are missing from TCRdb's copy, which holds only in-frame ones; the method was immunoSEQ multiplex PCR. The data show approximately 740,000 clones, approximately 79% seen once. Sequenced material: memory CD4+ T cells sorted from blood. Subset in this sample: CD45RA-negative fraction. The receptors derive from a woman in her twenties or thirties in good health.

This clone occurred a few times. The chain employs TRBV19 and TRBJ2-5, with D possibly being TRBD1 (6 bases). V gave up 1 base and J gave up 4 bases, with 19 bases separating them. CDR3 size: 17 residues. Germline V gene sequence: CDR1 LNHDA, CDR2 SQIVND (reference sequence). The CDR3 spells CASSIGGRGYQGETQYF. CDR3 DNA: TGTGCCAGTAGTATAGGTGGCAGGGGCTATCAGGGAGAGACCCAGTACTTC.

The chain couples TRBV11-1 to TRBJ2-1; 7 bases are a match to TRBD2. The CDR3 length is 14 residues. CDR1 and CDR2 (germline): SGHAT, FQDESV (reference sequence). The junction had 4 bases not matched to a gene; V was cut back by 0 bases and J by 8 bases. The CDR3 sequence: CASSLAGGPYEQFF. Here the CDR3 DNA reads TGTGCCAGCAGCTTAGCGGGAGGGCCTTATGAGCAGTTCTTC.

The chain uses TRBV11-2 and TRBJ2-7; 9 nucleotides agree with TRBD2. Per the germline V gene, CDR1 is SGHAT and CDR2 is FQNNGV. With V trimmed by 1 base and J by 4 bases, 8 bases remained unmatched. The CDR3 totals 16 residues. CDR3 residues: CASSLVVTSGLYEQYF. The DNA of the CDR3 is TGTGCCAGCAGCTTAGTGGTTACTAGCGGGTTATACGAGCAGTACTTC.

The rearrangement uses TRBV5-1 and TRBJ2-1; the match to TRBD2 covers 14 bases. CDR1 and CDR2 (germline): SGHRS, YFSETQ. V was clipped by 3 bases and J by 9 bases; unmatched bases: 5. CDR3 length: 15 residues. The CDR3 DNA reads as TGCGCCAGCAGCTCAGGGACTAGCGGGAGCGGTGAGCAGTTCTTC. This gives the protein CASSSGTSGSGEQFF.

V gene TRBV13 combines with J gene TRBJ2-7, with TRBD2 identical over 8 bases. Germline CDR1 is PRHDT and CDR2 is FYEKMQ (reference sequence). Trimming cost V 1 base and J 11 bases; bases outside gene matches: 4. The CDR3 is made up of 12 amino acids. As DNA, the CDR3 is TGTGCCAGCAGCTTAGAGGGAGCGGGGGAGTACTTC. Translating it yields CASSLEGAGEYF. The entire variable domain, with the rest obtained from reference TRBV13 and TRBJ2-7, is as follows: AAGVIQSPRHLIKEKRETATLKCYPIPRHDTVYWYQQGPGQDPQFLISFYEKMQSDKGSIPDRFSAQQFSDYHSELNMSSLELGDSALYFCASSLEGAGEYFGPGTRLTVT.

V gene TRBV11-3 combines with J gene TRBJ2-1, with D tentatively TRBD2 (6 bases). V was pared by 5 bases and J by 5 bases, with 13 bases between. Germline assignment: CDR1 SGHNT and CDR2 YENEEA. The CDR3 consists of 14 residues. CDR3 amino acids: CASSQSGGNNEQFF. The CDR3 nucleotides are TGTGCCAGCAGCCAAAGTGGGGGGAACAATGAGCAGTTCTTC.

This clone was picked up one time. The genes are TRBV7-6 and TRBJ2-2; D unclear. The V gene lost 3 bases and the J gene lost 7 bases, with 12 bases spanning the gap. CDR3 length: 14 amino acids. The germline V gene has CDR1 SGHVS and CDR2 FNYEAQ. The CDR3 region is CASSFGIDGGELFF. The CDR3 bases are TGTGCCAGCAGCTTTGGGATTGACGGCGGGGAGCTGTTTTTT.

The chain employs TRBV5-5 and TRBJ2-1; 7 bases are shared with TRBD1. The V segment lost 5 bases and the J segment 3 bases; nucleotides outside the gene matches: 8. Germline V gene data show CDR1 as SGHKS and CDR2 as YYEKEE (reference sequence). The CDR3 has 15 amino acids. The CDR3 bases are TGTGCCAGCAGATCCGCCGGGACAGACTACAATGAGCAGTTCTTC. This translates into CASRSAGTDYNEQFF.

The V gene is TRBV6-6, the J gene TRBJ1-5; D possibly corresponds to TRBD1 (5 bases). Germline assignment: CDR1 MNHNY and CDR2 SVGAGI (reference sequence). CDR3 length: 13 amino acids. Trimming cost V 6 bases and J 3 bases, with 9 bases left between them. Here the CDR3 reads CASRRGLNQPQHF. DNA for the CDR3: TGTGCCAGCAGGAGGGGACTCAATCAGCCCCAGCATTTT.

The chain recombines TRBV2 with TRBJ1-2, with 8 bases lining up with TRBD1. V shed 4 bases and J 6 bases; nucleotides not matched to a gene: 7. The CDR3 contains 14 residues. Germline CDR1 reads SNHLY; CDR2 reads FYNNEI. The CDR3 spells CASSAPAGGHGYTF. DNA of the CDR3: TGTGCCAGCAGTGCTCCCGCAGGGGGCCATGGCTACACCTTC. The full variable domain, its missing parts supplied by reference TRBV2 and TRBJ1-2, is EPEVTQTPSHQVTQMGQEVILRCVPISNHLYFYWYRQILGQKVEFLVSFYNNEISEKSEIFDDQFSVERPDGSNFTLKIRSTKLEDSAMYFCASSAPAGGHGYTFGSGTRLTVV.

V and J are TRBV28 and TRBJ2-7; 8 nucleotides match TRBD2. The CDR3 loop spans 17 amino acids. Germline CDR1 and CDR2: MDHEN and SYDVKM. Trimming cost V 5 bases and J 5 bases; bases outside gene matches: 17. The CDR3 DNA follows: TGTGCCAGCAGTCCGATCGGGGGGGCGGGAGCTTCCGACGAGCAGTACTTC. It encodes CASSPIGGAGASDEQYF.

CDR3 sequence: CASSQQGNTEAFF. In nucleotides, the CDR3 is TGCGCCAGCAGCCAACAGGGGAACACTGAAGCTTTCTTT. This chain connects TRBV5-1 to TRBJ1-1, with TRBD1 as a possible D gene (6 bases). Germline lookup yields CDR1 SGHRS and CDR2 YFSETQ. V was shortened by 4 bases and J by 1 base, with 8 bases between the two germline ends. CDR3 length equals 13 residues. The variable domain in full, completed from reference TRBV5-1 and TRBJ1-1, reads KAGVTQTPRYLIKTRGQQVTLSCSPISGHRSVSWYQQTPGQGLQFLFEYFSETQRNKGNFPGRFSGRQFSNSRSEMNVSTLELGDSALYLCASSQQGNTEAFFGQGTRLTVV.

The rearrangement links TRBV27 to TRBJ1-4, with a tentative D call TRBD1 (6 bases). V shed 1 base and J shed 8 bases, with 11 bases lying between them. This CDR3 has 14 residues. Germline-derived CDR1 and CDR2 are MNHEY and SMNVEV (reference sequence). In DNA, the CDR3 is TGTGCCAGCAGTTTATTGGGGGCTGGGGAAAAACTGTTTTTT. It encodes CASSLLGAGEKLFF.

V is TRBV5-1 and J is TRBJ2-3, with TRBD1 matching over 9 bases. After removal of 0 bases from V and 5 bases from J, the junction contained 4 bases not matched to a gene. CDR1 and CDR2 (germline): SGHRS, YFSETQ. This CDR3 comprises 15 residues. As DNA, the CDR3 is TGCGCCAGCAGCTTGGAACAGGGGGCGGGAGATACGCAGTATTTT. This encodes CASSLEQGAGDTQYF. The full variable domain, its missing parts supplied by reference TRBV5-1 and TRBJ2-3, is KAGVTQTPRYLIKTRGQQVTLSCSPISGHRSVSWYQQTPGQGLQFLFEYFSETQRNKGNFPGRFSGRQFSNSRSEMNVSTLELGDSALYLCASSLEQGAGDTQYFGPGTRLTVL.

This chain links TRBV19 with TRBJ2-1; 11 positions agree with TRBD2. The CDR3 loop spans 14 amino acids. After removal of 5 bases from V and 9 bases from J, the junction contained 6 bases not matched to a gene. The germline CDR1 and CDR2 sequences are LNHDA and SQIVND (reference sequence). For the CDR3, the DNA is TGTGCCAGTAGTGGTAGCGGGAGGGCCGGTGAGCAGTTCTTC. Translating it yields CASSGSGRAGEQFF.

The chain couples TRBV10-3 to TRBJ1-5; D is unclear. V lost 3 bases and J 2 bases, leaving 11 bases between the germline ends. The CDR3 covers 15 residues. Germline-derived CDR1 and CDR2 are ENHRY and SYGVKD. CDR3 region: CAISDKGKGNQPQHF. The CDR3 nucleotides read TGTGCCATCAGTGATAAAGGGAAGGGCAATCAGCCCCAGCATTTT.

CDR3 coding DNA: TGCGCCAGCAGCTTAACTAGCGGGAAGCCCTACGAGCAGTACTTC. It specifies CASSLTSGKPYEQYF. The chain has TRBV5-1 and TRBJ2-7; 10 nucleotides align to TRBD2. The CDR3 totals 15 residues. CDR1 and CDR2 from the germline V gene are SGHRS and YFSETQ. V shed 2 bases and J 2 bases; nucleotides not matched to a gene: 4.

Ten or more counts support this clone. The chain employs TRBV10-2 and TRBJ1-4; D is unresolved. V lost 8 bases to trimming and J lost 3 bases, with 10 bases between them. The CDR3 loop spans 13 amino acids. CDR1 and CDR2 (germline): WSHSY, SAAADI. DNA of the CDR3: TGCGCCAGCCTAGGAGGAGCTAATGAAAAACTGTTTTTT. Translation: CASLGGANEKLFF.

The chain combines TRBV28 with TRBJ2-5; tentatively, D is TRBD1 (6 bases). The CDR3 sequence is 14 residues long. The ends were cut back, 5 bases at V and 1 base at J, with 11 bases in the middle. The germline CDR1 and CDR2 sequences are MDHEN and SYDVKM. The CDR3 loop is CASSHRTVQETQYF. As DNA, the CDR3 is TGTGCCAGCAGTCACCGGACAGTCCAAGAGACCCAGTACTTC.

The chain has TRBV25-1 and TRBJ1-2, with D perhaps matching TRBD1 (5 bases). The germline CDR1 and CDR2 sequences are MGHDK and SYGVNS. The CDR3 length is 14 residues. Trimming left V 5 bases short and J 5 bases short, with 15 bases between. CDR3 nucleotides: TGTGCCAGCAGTAACTCCGGGGCGCTTTATGGCTACACCTTC. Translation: CASSNSGALYGYTF.

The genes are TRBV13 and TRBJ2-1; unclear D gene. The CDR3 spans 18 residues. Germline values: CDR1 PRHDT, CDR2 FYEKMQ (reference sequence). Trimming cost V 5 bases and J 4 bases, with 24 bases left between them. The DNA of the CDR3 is TGTGCCAGCAGCCTAACACCTAAGTCCTTTACAAATTACAATGAGCAGTTCTTC. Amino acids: CASSLTPKSFTNYNEQFF. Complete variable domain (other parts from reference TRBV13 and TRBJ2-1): AAGVIQSPRHLIKEKRETATLKCYPIPRHDTVYWYQQGPGQDPQFLISFYEKMQSDKGSIPDRFSAQQFSDYHSELNMSSLELGDSALYFCASSLTPKSFTNYNEQFFGPGTRLTVL.

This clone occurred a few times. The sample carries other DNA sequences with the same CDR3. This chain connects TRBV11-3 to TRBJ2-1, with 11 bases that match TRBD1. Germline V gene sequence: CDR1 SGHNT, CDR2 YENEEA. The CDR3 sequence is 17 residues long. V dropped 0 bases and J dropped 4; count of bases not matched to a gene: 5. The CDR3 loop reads CASSLDSGTGGYNEQFF. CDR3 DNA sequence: TGTGCCAGCAGCTTAGATTCCGGGACAGGGGGATACAATGAGCAGTTCTTC.

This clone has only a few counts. CDR3 nucleotides: TGCGCCAGCAGTCCAGACGGAGGTGAGCAGTTCTTC. This sequence encodes CASSPDGGEQFF. The chain carries TRBV5-1 and TRBJ2-1; possibly TRBD2 for D (5 bases). CDR3 size: 12 residues. The V end lost 5 bases, the J end lost 9 bases, and 12 bases lay between the germline ends. CDR1 is SGHRS, CDR2 YFSETQ, per germline. Looking up the rest from reference TRBV5-1 and TRBJ2-1 gives the full variable domain: KAGVTQTPRYLIKTRGQQVTLSCSPISGHRSVSWYQQTPGQGLQFLFEYFSETQRNKGNFPGRFSGRQFSNSRSEMNVSTLELGDSALYLCASSPDGGEQFFGPGTRLTVL.

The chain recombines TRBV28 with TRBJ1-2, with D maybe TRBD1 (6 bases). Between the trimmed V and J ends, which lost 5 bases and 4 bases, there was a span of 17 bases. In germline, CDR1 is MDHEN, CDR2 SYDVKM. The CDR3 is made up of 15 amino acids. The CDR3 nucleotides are TGTGCCAGCAGTCCCCCGGGGGGGCCCCTCTATGGCTACACCTTC. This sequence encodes CASSPPGGPLYGYTF.

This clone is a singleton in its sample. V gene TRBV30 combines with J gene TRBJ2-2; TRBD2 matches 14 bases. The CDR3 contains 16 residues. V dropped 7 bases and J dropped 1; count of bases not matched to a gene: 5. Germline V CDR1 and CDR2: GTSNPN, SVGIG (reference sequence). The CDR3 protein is CAFGTSGRVNTGELFF. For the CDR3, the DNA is TGTGCCTTCGGGACTAGCGGGAGAGTGAACACCGGGGAGCTGTTTTTT.

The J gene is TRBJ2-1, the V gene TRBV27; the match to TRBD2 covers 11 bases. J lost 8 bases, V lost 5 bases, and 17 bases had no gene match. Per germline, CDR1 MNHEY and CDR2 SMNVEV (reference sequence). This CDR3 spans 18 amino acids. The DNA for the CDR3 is TGTGCCAGCAGTCGGAAGCCACTAGCGGGAGTCTCAGGTTATGAGCAGTTCTTC. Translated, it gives CASSRKPLAGVSGYEQFF.

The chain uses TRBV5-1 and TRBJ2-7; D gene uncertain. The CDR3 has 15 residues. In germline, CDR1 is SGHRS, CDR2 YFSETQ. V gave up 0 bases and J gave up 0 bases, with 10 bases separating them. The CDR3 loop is CASSLVVDSSYEQYF. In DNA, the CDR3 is TGCGCCAGCAGCTTGGTCGTAGACTCCTCCTACGAGCAGTACTTC.

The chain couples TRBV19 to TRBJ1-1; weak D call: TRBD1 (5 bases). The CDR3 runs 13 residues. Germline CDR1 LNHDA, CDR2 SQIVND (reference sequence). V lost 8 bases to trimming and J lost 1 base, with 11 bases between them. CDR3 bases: TGTGCCAGTGAGGGACGGCAGAACACTGAAGCTTTCTTT. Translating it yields CASEGRQNTEAFF.